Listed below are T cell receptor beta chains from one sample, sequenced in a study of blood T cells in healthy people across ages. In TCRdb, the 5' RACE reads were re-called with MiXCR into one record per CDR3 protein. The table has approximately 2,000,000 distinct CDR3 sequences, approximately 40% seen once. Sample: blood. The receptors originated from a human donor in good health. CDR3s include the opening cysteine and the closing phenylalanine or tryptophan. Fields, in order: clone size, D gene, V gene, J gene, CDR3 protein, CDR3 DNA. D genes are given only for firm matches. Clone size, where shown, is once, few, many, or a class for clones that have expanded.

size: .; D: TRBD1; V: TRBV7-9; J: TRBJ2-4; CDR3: CASSFTGDIQYF; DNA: TGTGCCAGCAGCTTCACAGGGGACATTCAGTACTTC
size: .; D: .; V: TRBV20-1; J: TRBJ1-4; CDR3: CSARKSQKGITTNEKLFF; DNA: TGCAGTGCTAGAAAATCACAGAAGGGGATCACAACTAATGAAAAACTGTTTTTT
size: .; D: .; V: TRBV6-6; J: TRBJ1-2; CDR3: CASSYWAGYTF; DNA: TGTGCCAGCAGTTACTGGGCGGGCTACACCTTC
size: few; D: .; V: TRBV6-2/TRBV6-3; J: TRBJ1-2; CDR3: CASRPWGNYGYTF; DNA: TGTGCCAGCAGACCCTGGGGGAACTATGGCTACACCTTC
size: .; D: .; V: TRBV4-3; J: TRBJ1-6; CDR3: CASSQEDGNSPLHF; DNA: TGCGCCAGCAGCCAAGAGGACGGAAATTCACCCCTCCACTTT
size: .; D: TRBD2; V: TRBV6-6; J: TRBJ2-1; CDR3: CASSRPAGDSYNEQFF; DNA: TGTGCCAGCAGCCGACCTGCGGGGGATTCCTACAATGAGCAGTTCTTC
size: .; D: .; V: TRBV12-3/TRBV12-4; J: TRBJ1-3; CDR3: CASRAGLGNTIYF; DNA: TGTGCCAGCAGGGCCGGTTTGGGAAACACCATATATTTT
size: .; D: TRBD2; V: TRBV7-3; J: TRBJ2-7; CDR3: CASSVTSGGTYEQYF; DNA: TGTGCCAGCAGCGTGACTAGCGGGGGTACATACGAGCAGTACTTC
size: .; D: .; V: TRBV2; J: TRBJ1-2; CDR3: CASKTGPYGYTF; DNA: TGTGCCAGCAAGACTGGGCCTTATGGCTACACCTTC
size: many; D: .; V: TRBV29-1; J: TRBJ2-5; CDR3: CSVGTRETQYF; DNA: TGCAGCGTTGGCACGCGGGAGACCCAGTACTTC
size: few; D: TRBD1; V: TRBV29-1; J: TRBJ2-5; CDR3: CSVRTGNSQYF; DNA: TGCAGCGTCCGGACAGGGAACTCCCAGTACTTC
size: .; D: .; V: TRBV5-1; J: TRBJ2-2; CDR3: CASSLGRGDTGELFF; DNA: TGCGCCAGCAGCTTGGGTAGGGGAGACACCGGGGAGCTGTTTTTT
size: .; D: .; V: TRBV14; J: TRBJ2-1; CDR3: CASSQDLSDNEQFF; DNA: TGTGCCAGCAGCCAAGATCTAAGCGACAATGAGCAGTTCTTC
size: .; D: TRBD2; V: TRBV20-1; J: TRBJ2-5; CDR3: CSGTSGAPQETQYF; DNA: TGCAGCGGGACTAGCGGGGCCCCCCAAGAGACCCAGTACTTC
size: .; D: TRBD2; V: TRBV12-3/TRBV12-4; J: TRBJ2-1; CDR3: CASSGLAGRAGEQFF; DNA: TGTGCCAGCAGTGGACTAGCGGGGAGGGCAGGTGAGCAGTTCTTC
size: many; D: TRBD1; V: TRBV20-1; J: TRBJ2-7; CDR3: CSASKGQGTNEQYF; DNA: TGCAGTGCGAGCAAGGGACAGGGGACGAACGAGCAGTACTTC
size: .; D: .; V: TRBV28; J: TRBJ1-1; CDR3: CASSFWKNTEAFF; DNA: TGTGCCAGCAGTTTCTGGAAGAACACTGAAGCTTTCTTT
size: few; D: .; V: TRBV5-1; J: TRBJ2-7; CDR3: CASSLDQGYEQYF; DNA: TGCGCCAGCAGCTTGGATCAGGGGTACGAGCAGTACTTC
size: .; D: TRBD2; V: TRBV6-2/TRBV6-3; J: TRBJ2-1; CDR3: CASSYSRAGGPDEQFF; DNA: TGTGCCAGCAGTTACTCGAGAGCGGGGGGGCCCGATGAGCAGTTCTTC
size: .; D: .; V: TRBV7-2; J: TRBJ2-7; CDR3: CASSVGVSATYEQYF; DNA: TGTGCCAGCAGCGTCGGGGTAAGCGCGACCTACGAGCAGTACTTC
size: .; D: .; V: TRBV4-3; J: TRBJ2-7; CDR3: CASSQDSRGYEQYF; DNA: TGCGCCAGCAGCCAAGATAGTCGGGGCTACGAGCAGTACTTC
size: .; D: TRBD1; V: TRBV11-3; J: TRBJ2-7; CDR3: CAGSLDRGSYEQYF; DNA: TGTGCCGGCAGCCTGGACAGGGGGAGCTACGAGCAGTACTTC
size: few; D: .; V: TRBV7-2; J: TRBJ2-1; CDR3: CASSPNAGNEQFF; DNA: TGTGCCAGCAGCCCTAATGCAGGGAATGAGCAGTTCTTC